The 8 T cell receptor delta chains below all came from one sample that was sequenced in a study of γδ T cells in repeated Plasmodium falciparum infection. TCRdb called clones anew from the multiplex PCR reads with CATT. The repertoire holds 50,000 to 60,000 delta-chain clones, with about 2% as singletons. Vgamma9/Vdelta2+ and Vdelta2-negative gammadelta T cells were flow-sorted from PBMC for bulk sequencing. The specimen was gamma-delta T cells from blood. These receptors all stem from a pool of human donors (malaria-infected and uninfected, not separated).

This clone occurred a few times. Translating this DNA gives a protein that differs at residue 7 from the TCRdb one, which belongs to a much larger clone; a read error is likely, and the protein shown is this translation. V is TRDV1 and J is TRDJ1; TRDD3 agrees at 8 bases. Assignment of the J gene here rests on matching the DNA to germline, because TCRdb gives none. The CDR3 has 21 amino acids. Germline values: CDR1 TSWWSYY, CDR2 QGS. With V trimmed by 0 bases and J by 0 bases, 18 bases remained unmatched. The CDR3 bases are TGTGCTCTTGGGGAACTCTTCCTGAGGAATACTGGGGGTGTGTACACCGATAAACTCATCTTT. Translated: CALGELFLRNTGGVYTDKLIF.

A few counts support this clone. It differs at one base from a far larger clone, so likely a read error. Other DNA variants within this sample encode the same CDR3. This chain links TRDV1 with TRDJ1; a weak D match, TRDD3 (5 bases). Germline CDR1 is TSWWSYY and CDR2 is QGS. CDR3 length: 21 amino acids. The CDR3 loop is CALVELPGVQGMIFIPDKLIF. CDR3 sequence (DNA): TGTGCCCTTGTGGAACTCCCAGGGGTCCAAGGGATGATCTTCATACCCGATAAACTCATCTTT.

This clone appeared many times. The mismatch at residue 9 between this DNA's translation and the TCRdb protein of a much larger clone likely reflects a read error; the protein shown is translated from the DNA. The chain carries TRDV1 and TRDJ3, with 12 positions matching TRDD3. This CDR3 has 22 amino acids. Germline CDR1 and CDR2: TSWWSYY and QGS. V lost 2 bases to trimming and J lost 4 bases; unmatched junction nucleotides: 15. The CDR3 DNA reads TGTGCTCTTGGGGAAACACGGCCCTGCTGGGGGATACGCGGGTGGGACACCCGACAGATGTTTTTC. Protein product: CALGETRPCWGIRGWDTRQMFF.

This clone was observed a handful of times. The protein given by TCRdb reflects a much larger clone and differs at residue 12 from this DNA's translation, likely from a read error; the protein shown is the DNA's translation. J is TRDJ1 and V is TRDV2; D is perhaps TRDD2 (5 bases). TCRdb records no J gene; here it was assigned by comparing the DNA to germline. Germline lookup yields CDR1 GEAIGNYY and CDR2 EKD. Trimming stripped 2 bases from V and 0 bases from J, with 36 bases between. CDR3 length: 23 residues. Here the CDR3 reads CACDMVGFLPNHPAGAYTDKLIF. CDR3 bases: TGTGCCTGTGACATGGTCGGATTCCTCCCAAACCATCCTGCTGGAGCGTACACCGATAAACTCATCTTT.

The table lists this clone with many counts. The V and J genes are TRDV1 and TRDJ1; TRDD3 aligns across 9 bases. The J gene, absent from TCRdb, was called here by matching the DNA to germline. In germline, CDR1 is TSWWSYY, CDR2 QGS. Unmatched junction bases numbered 15, after V lost 3 bases and J lost 1 base. There are 19 residues in the CDR3. This CDR3 is CALGESPSGGFSGTDKLIF. For the CDR3, the DNA is TGTGCTCTTGGGGAGTCACCATCTGGGGGATTTTCGGGCACCGATAAACTCATCTTT.

The sample holds many counts of this clone. The genes are TRDV2 and TRDJ1, with D hard to call. The J gene was not available in TCRdb and was assigned here by matching the DNA to germline segments. This CDR3 is built from 15 residues. Germline V gives CDR1 GEAIGNYY, CDR2 EKD. V lost 3 bases and J 1 base, leaving 14 bases between the germline ends. CDR3 nucleotide sequence: TGTGCCTGTGACCCCCTTTCTAAGCCCACCGATAAACTCATCTTT. Protein sequence: CACDPLSKPTDKLIF.

About this clone: This likely stems from a read error, as it lies one base from a far larger clone. Other DNA sequences in the same sample also yield this CDR3. This sequence joins TRDV1 and TRDJ1; 8 bases agree with TRDD3. TCRdb lists no J gene, so it was determined here by aligning the DNA to germline. The junction had 33 bases not matched to a gene; V was cut back by 4 bases and J by 5 bases. Germline V gene data show CDR1 as TSWWSYY and CDR2 as QGS. The CDR3 extends over 23 amino acids. CDR3: CALGVPSIPFHSTGGRAQDKLIF. The CDR3 nucleotides read TGTGCTCTTGGGGTTCCGTCTATTCCCTTCCACAGTACTGGGGGGAGAGCCCAGGATAAACTCATCTTT.

In this sample, this clone turned up a few times. This DNA's translation and the protein TCRdb lists, from a much larger clone, do not match at residue 6, likely due to a read error; the protein shown is translated from the DNA. This sequence joins TRDV3 and TRDJ1, with TRDD3 matching over 10 bases. The J gene, absent from TCRdb, was called here by matching the DNA to germline. There are 21 residues in the CDR3. Germline CDR1 is TVYSNPD and CDR2 is GDNSRS (reference sequence). V gave up 1 base and J gave up 3 bases; unmatched junction bases: 26. In nucleotides, the CDR3 is TGTGCCTTTAATTCGTGCCACTTCCACTACTGGGGGATGAATATCCCCGATAAACTCATCTTT. Residues: CAFNSCHFHYWGMNIPDKLIF. The full variable domain, in which reference TRDV3 and TRDJ1 provide the parts outside the CDR3, is CDKVTQSSPDQTVASGSEVVLLCTYDTVYSNPDLFWYRIRPDYSFQFVFYGDNSRSEGADFTQGRFSVKHILTQKAFHLVISPVRTEDSATYYCAFNSCHFHYWGMNIPDKLIFGKGTRVTVEP.